Below, 27 T cell receptor beta chains from the same sample are listed, as sequenced in a study of tumor-infiltrating lymphocytes in primary liver carcinoma. Extraction of RNA together with DNA used about 17-34 mg of unsorted bulk tissue. Starting from 500 ng of total RNA, TCR beta cDNA was produced with a primer in the constant region. Library construction for TCR beta comprised three nested multiplex PCR rounds performed with slightly modified ARM-PCR. In the first two PCR rounds, TRBV1-TRBV30 forward primers were paired with a C-beta reverse primer, and each round lasted roughly 9 cycles. TCRdb re-analysed the multiplex PCR reads in MiXCR, keeping a single row per CDR3 protein. Among some 190,000 distinct CDR3 sequences listed, around four fifths were seen once. Sequenced material: tumor tissue from primary liver carcinoma. All receptors come from a man in his forties with primary liver carcinoma and hepatitis B virus infection.

This clonotype has a handful of counts. One end of the junction varies from germline; a read error may be responsible. The genes are TRBV29-1 and TRBJ1-2, with D perhaps TRBD1 (5 bases). Germline values: CDR1 SQVTM, CDR2 ANQGSEA. The CDR3 totals 12 residues. CDR3 sequence reads: CSVAGQNYGYSF. The CDR3 DNA is TGTAGCGTTGCGGGGCAGAACTATGGCTACAGCTTC.

As to this clonotype: The CDR3 end shows no conserved phenylalanine or tryptophan, and so a read error is likely. V and J are TRBV6-6 and TRBJ2-5, with D uncertain. Germline V lookup: CDR1 MNHNY, CDR2 SVGAGI (reference sequence). CDR3 length equals 12 residues. The V gene lost 10 bases and the J gene lost 4 bases, with 13 bases spanning the gap. The CDR3 reads CAISLTVETQYS. In DNA form, the CDR3 reads TGTGCCATCAGCTTGACGGTAGAGACCCAGTACTCC.

Concerning this clonotype itself: At one end, the junction sequence differs from germline, possibly due to a read error. The chain joins TRBV29-1 to TRBJ1-2; D ambiguous. Germline V gene sequence: CDR1 SQVTM, CDR2 ANQGSEA. The CDR3 is 10 amino acids. The CDR3 DNA reads TGCAACGTTGACGGTGATGACTACACCTTC. This codes for CNVDGDDYTF.

On this clonotype itself: An end of the junction differs from the germline gene, which may be a read error. The chain has TRBV14 and TRBJ2-3; tentatively, D is TRBD1 or TRBD2 (5 bases each). This CDR3 contains 19 residues. Germline CDR1 is SGHDN and CDR2 is FVKESK. CDR3: CASSYTSGTSVVNTDTQYF. CDR3 bases: TGTGCCAGCAGCTATACATCCGGGACCAGTGTTGTGAACACAGATACGCAATATTTT. Full variable domain (remainder filled in from reference TRBV14 and TRBJ2-3): EAGVTQFPSHSVIEKGQTVTLRCDPISGHDNLYWYRRVMGKEIKFLLHFVKESKQDESGMPNNRFLAERTGGTYSTLKVQPAELEDSGVYFCASSYTSGTSVVNTDTQYFGPGTRLTVL.

This clonotype appeared a few times. A single base separates this from a much larger clone, so it may be a read error. CDR3 coding DNA: TGTGCCAGCAGTACTCAGGGGCTAGTGGGAGGCAATGAGCAGTTCTTC. Translation: CASSTQGLVGGNEQFF. The rearrangement links TRBV6-1 to TRBJ2-1; tentatively, D is TRBD1 or TRBD2 (6 bases each). Trimming took off 5 bases at V and 6 bases at J, with 20 bases between the two ends. The V gene's germline CDR1 is MNHNS and CDR2 SASEGT. This CDR3 is 16 amino acids long.

The J gene is TRBJ1-2, the V gene TRBV6-2 or TRBV6-3; D is uncertain. V gave up 9 bases and J gave up 6 bases, with 17 bases separating them. CDR3 length: 13 residues. CDR1 MNHEY and CDR2 SVGEGT come from the germline V gene. CDR3 nucleotide sequence: TGTGCCAGTAGCCCCCGGAGCGGCAATGGCTACACCTTC. Its translation: CASSPRSGNGYTF.

Concerning this clonotype: A read error is possible here, since a much larger clone lies one base away. This chain links TRBV6-4 with TRBJ2-3, with 8 bases identical to TRBD2. In germline, CDR1 is MRHNA, CDR2 SNTAGT. The CDR3 totals 14 residues. Written as DNA, the CDR3 is TGTGCCAGCAGCGCGGCGGGGGGTAGAGATAGGCAGTATTTT. It encodes CASSAAGGRDRQYF.

Concerning this clonotype itself: The junction does not match germline at one end; this may be a read error. The chain carries TRBV10-1 and TRBJ2-1; 8 bases map to TRBD2. Germline lookup yields CDR1 WNHNN and CDR2 SYGVQD (reference sequence). This CDR3 is built from 16 residues. The CDR3 reads CASSDSPPGGHNELFF. The CDR3 nucleotides are TGCGCCAGCAGTGATTCCCCCCCGGGAGGGCACAACGAGCTGTTCTTC.

For this clonotype: At one of its ends the junction is not consistent with the germline gene, which may arise from a read error. The genes are TRBV6-1 and TRBJ2-7; maybe TRBD2 (6 bases). In germline, CDR1 is MNHNS, CDR2 SASEGT. CDR3 length: 15 residues. Written as DNA, the CDR3 is TGTGTCAGCAGTGAAAACGTCGGGGGTATCTACGAACAGTACTTC. Its translation: CVSSENVGGIYEQYF.

About this clonotype itself: This may be a read error, as it is one base from a much larger clone. This chain joins TRBV12-3 or TRBV12-4 and TRBJ2-2; 9 bases line up with TRBD1. CDR3 length: 15 amino acids. With 2 bases clipped from V and 5 bases from J, the junction kept 3 bases outside the gene matches. The CDR3 region has the DNA TGTGCCAGCAGTTTACGGACAGGGGTGACCGGGGAGCTGTTTTTT. It yields the protein CASSLRTGVTGELFF.

On this clonotype: One base away lies a much larger clone, so this may be a sequencing read error. V and J are TRBV5-5 and TRBJ1-2; no clear D gene. Germline CDR1 SGHKS, CDR2 YYEKEE (reference sequence). The CDR3 contains 11 residues. CDR3 in amino acids: CASSLREGCTF. The CDR3 nucleotides are TGTGCCAGCAGCTTGAGGGAGGGCTGCACCTTC.

This clonotype appeared a single time. Compared with germline, one end of the junction differs, possibly owing to a read error. DNA of the CDR3: TGCAGCGTTGGACCAGCGGGAGGGTTCTACAAAGAGCACTTCTTC. Residues: CSVGPAGGFYKEHFF. The chain uses TRBV29-1 and TRBJ2-1; 10 bases align to TRBD2. Germline CDR1 and CDR2: SQVTM and ANQGSEA. CDR3 length: 15 residues.

A single count supports this clonotype. The chain recombines TRBV5-1 with TRBJ2-1, with 8 nucleotides matching TRBD2. V lost 4 bases to trimming and J lost 13 bases; unmatched junction nucleotides: 13. Germline V gives CDR1 SGHRS, CDR2 YFSETQ. CDR3 length: 14 amino acids. The CDR3 nucleotides read TGCGCCAGCAGCGCAACGGGACTAGTGTGGGAACAGTTCTTC. It codes for CASSATGLVWEQFF.

The J gene is TRBJ2-4, the V gene TRBV29-1, with D unresolved. The CDR3 covers 12 residues. Germline V gene data show CDR1 as SQVTM and CDR2 as ANQGSEA. Trimming left V 6 bases short and J 16 bases short, with 22 bases between. CDR3 loop: CSVIHGPGILYF. The CDR3 DNA is TGCAGCGTAATTCACGGGCCGGGCATTCTATACTTC.

Remarks on this clonotype: A junction end diverges from the germline sequence, so it may reflect a read error. The chain is built from TRBV2 and TRBJ1-1; D is unresolved. The CDR3 has 12 residues. Per the germline V gene, CDR1 is SNHLY and CDR2 is FYNNEI. The chain's CDR3 is CASSNQYTEPFF. The CDR3 DNA reads as TGTGCCAGCAGTAACCAGTACACTGAACCTTTCTTT.

The gene calls are TRBV6-1 and TRBJ2-1; 9 positions match TRBD2. Germline trimming cut 10 bases from V and 5 bases from J; bases unmatched to any gene: 12. The V gene's germline CDR1 is MNHNS and CDR2 SASEGT. The CDR3 covers 15 residues. CDR3: CANRTSDIINNEQFF. The CDR3 DNA follows: TGTGCCAACAGGACTAGCGACATCATTAACAATGAGCAGTTCTTC.

Of note for this clonotype: This is likely a read error, given that the CDR3 carries no conserved phenylalanine or tryptophan at its end. This chain links TRBV12-3 or TRBV12-4 with TRBJ2-3, with D uncertain. The length of the CDR3 is 14 residues. The CDR3, as DNA: TGTGCCAACAGTTTATTACGGAGCACAGATACGCAGTATTGT. It yields the protein CANSLLRSTDTQYC.

The V and J genes are TRBV29-1 and TRBJ2-7, with D perhaps given as TRBD1 or TRBD2 (5 bases each). The J call is in doubt because the DNA end fits TRBJ2-1 better. The CDR3 consists of 16 residues. CDR1 SQVTM and CDR2 ANQGSEA come from the germline V gene. The CDR3 sequence: CSTMTFGTDTPYEQFF. For the CDR3, the DNA is TGCAGCACCATGACATTTGGGACCGACACTCCCTACGAGCAGTTCTTC.

In the case of this clonotype: The missing conserved phenylalanine or tryptophan at the end of this CDR3 makes a read error likely. The chain employs TRBV11-2 and TRBJ2-7; maybe TRBD2 (6 bases). This CDR3 has 15 amino acids. Germline V gives CDR1 SGHAT, CDR2 FQNNGV. Trimming took 5 bases from V and 0 from J, leaving 14 bases between them. The CDR3 loop is CASSRSGPSSYEQYL. The CDR3, as DNA: TGTGCCAGCAGCCGAAGCGGGCCTTCCTCCTACGAGCAGTACCTC.

A note on this clonotype: Likely a read error: the CDR3 ends without its conserved phenylalanine or tryptophan. No DNA is shown, since the ends of the CDR3 on it are uncertain; the CDR3 is the one TCRdb lists. This sequence joins TRBV11-1 and TRBJ2-4; the DNA was not compared with TRBD2, the D call given in the table. A total of 17 residues make up the CDR3, ends included. Germline loops: CDR1 SGHAT, CDR2 FQDESV (reference sequence). Here the CDR3 reads CASSFPETGGTKNIHYS.

V is TRBV12-3 or TRBV12-4 and J is TRBJ1-2; unclear D gene. The CDR3 spans 15 residues. The V end lost 10 bases, the J end lost 4 bases, and 22 bases lay between the germline ends. The CDR3 region is CAISRTIGFGYGYTF. In nucleotides, the CDR3 is TGTGCCATCAGCCGGACCATAGGGTTCGGCTATGGCTACACCTTC.

Turning to this clonotype: This may arise from a read error, as a much more abundant clone is one base away. The J gene is TRBJ1-6, the V gene TRBV28; D ambiguous. The CDR3 runs 13 residues. Trimming shortened V by 10 bases and J by 2 bases, and 9 bases separated the two germline ends. Germline V gives CDR1 MDHEN, CDR2 SYDVKM. The CDR3 here is CAIRGTYNSPLHF. In nucleotides, the CDR3 is TGTGCCATCAGAGGGACCTATAATTCACCCCTCCACTTT.

This rearrangement joins TRBV20-1 to TRBJ1-5, with a tentative D call TRBD1 (5 bases). The ends were cut back, 6 bases at V and 1 base at J, with 7 bases in the middle. The CDR3 consists of 12 residues. In germline, CDR1 is DFQATT, CDR2 SNEGSKA (reference sequence). The CDR3 reads CSAGDSNQPQHF. The CDR3 DNA is TGCAGTGCGGGGGACAGCAATCAGCCCCAGCATTTT.

Of note for this clonotype: One end of the junction is discordant with germline, which a read error may explain. The rearrangement uses TRBV29-1 and TRBJ2-2; possible D gene TRBD2, 5 bases. The CDR3 consists of 13 residues. Per germline, CDR1 SQVTM and CDR2 ANQGSEA. For the CDR3, the DNA is TGCAGCGTTCTCAGGAAGGATACCGGGGAACTGTTTTTT. This gives the protein CSVLRKDTGELFF.

The chain joins TRBV11-2 to TRBJ2-6; D unclear. Between the trimmed V and J ends, which lost 10 bases and 10 bases, there was a span of 23 bases. Germline values: CDR1 SGHAT, CDR2 FQNNGV. The CDR3 is made up of 15 amino acids. The CDR3 region has the DNA TGTGCCACCCGGCGGCCGCGCTCTGTGGCAAACGTCCTGACTTTC. Residues: CATRRPRSVANVLTF.

Remarks on this clonotype: At one of its ends the junction is not consistent with the germline gene, which may arise from a read error. The chain links TRBV11-1 to TRBJ2-4; D possibly corresponds to TRBD2 (6 bases). The CDR3 covers 17 residues. Germline CDR1 reads SGHAT; CDR2 reads FQDESV (reference sequence). The CDR3 bases are TGTGTCAGCAGCTCTCCCGGAACTAGCAGGACCAAAAACATTCAGTACTTC. Its translation: CVSSSPGTSRTKNIQYF.

This clonotype showed up just once. The chain uses TRBV4-2 and TRBJ2-3; TRBD2 matches at 9 bases. V dropped 4 bases and J dropped 2; count of bases not matched to a gene: 16. This CDR3 comprises 19 residues. From germline, CDR1 is LGHNA and CDR2 YNFKEQ. The CDR3 DNA follows: TGTGCCAGCAGCCCGACCTCTCCCTCTAGCGGGAAGTACACAGATACGCAGTATTTT. It codes for CASSPTSPSSGKYTDTQYF.